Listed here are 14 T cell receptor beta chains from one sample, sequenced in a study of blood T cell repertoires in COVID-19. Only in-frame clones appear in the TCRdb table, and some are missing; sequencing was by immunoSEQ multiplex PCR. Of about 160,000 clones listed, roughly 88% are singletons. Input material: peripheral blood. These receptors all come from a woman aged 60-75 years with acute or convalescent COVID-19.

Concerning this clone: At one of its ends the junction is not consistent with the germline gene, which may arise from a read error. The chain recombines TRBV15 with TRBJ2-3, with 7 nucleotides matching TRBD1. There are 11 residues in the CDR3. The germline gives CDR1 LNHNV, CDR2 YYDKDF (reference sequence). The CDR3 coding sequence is TGTGCCACCGTCGGGACAGTTACGCAGTATTTT. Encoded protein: CATVGTVTQYF.

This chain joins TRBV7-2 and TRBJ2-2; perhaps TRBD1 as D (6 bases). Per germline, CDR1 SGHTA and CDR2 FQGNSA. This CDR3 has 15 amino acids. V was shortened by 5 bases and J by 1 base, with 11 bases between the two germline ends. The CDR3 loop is CASSPGHRNTGELFF. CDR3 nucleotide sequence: TGTGCCAGCAGCCCGGGACACCGGAACACCGGGGAGCTGTTTTTT.

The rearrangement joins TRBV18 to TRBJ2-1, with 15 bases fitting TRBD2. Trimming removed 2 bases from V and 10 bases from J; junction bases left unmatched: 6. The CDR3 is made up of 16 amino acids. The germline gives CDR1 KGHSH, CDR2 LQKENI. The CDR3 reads CASSPWTSGGAGEQFF. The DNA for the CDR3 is TGTGCCAGCTCACCATGGACTAGCGGGGGGGCCGGAGAGCAGTTCTTC.

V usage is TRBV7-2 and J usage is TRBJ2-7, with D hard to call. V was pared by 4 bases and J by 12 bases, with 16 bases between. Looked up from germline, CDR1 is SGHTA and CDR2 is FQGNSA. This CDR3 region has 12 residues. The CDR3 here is CASSSPLESPYF. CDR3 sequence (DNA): TGTGCCAGCAGCTCCCCACTGGAGTCACCGTACTTC. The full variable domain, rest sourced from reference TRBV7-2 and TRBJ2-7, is GAGVSQSPSNKVTEKGKDVELRCDPISGHTALYWYRQSLGQGLEFLIYFQGNSAPDKSGLPSDRFSAERTGGSVSTLTIQRTQQEDSAVYLCASSSPLESPYFGPGTRLTVT.

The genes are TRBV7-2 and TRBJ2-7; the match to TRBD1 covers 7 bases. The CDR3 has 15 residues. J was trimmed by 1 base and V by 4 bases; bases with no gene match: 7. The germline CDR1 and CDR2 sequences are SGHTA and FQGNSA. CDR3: CASSSAGTVSYEQYF. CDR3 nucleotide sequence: TGTGCCAGCAGCTCAGCCGGGACAGTTTCCTACGAGCAGTACTTC.

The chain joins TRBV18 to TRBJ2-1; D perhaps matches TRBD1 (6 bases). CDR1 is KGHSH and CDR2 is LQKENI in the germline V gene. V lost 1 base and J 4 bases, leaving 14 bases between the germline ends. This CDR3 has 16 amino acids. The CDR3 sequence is CASSPRLDRAYNEQFF. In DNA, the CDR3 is TGTGCCAGCTCACCACGGCTGGACAGAGCTTACAATGAGCAGTTCTTC. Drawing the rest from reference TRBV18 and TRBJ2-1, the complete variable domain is NAGVMQNPRHLVRRRGQEARLRCSPMKGHSHVYWYRQLPEEGLKFMVYLQKENIIDESGMPKERFSAEFPKEGPSILRIQQVVRGDSAAYFCASSPRLDRAYNEQFFGPGTRLTVL.

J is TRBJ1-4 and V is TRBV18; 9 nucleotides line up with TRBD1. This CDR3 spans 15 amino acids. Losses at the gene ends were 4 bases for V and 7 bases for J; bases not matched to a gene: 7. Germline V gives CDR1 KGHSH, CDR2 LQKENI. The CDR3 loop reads CASSRGTGSGEKLFF. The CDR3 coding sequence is TGTGCCAGCTCACGGGGGACAGGGAGTGGTGAAAAACTGTTTTTT.

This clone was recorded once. This CDR3 is CASSPGLVSSYEQYF. The CDR3 bases are TGTGCCAGCAGCCCGGGACTAGTAAGCTCCTACGAGCAGTACTTC. J is TRBJ2-7 and V is TRBV7-9, with 8 nucleotides matching TRBD2. V gave up 5 bases and J gave up 0 bases; unmatched junction bases: 6. CDR3 length: 15 residues. Germline V lookup: CDR1 SEHNR, CDR2 FQNEAQ (reference sequence).

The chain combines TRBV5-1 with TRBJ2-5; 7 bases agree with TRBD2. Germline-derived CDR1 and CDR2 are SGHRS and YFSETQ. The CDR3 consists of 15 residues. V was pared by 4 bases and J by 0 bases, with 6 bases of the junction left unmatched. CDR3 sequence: CASSVTGTNQETQYF. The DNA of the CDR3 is TGCGCCAGCAGCGTGACCGGGACTAACCAAGAGACCCAGTACTTC.

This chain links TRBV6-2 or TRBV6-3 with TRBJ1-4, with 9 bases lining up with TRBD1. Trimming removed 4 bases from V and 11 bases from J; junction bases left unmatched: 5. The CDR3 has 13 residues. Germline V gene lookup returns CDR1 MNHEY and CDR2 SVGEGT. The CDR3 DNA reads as TGTGCCAGCAGTTCCGGACAGGGGCGGAAACTGTTTTTT. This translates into CASSSGQGRKLFF.

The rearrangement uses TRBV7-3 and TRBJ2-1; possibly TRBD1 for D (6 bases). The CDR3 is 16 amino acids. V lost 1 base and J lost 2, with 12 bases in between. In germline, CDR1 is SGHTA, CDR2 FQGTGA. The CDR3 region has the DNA TGTGCCAGCAGCTTAATGGGTGGGGGCACCTACAATGAGCAGTTCTTC. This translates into CASSLMGGGTYNEQFF.

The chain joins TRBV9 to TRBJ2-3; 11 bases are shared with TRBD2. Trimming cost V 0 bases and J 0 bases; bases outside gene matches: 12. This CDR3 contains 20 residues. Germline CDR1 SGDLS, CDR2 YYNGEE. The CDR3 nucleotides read TGTGCCAGCAGCGTAGTACCGACTAGCGGGGTTTACACTAGCACAGATACGCAGTATTTT. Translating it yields CASSVVPTSGVYTSTDTQYF.

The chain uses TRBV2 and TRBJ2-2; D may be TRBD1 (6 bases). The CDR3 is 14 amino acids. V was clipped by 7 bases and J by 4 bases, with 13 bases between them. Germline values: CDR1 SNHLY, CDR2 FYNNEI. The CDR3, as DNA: TGTGCCAGCACCCTCAGGGGCCCCACCGGGGAGCTGTTTTTT. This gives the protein CASTLRGPTGELFF.

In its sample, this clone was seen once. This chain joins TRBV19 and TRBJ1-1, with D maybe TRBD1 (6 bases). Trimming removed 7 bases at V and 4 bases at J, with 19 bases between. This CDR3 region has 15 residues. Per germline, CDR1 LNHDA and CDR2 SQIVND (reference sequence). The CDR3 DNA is TGTGCCAGTACCCTATCAGGACAGCGACTCACTGAAGCTTTCTTT. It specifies CASTLSGQRLTEAFF.